This entry lists 16 T cell receptor beta chains sequenced from one sample in a study of T cells after yellow fever vaccination (dated by TCRdb to between 2019 and 2020). The treatment or condition label for this specimen denotes: live attenuated yellow fever vaccine strain. Libraries were built with 5' RACE. Sequencing instrument: Illumina NovaSeq 6000. TCRdb redid the processing of the public reads, applying fastp at Q25 and MiXCR, and retained in-frame beta chains. CDR3 protein sequences are deduplicated, and each keeps its most common genes and DNA. Counted in this sample were more than 300,000 distinct CDR3 sequences; roughly 4.3% of them appeared once. Clones ranked in the top ten supply roughly 19% of the sample. The sequences come from PBMCs, collected 15 days after the yellow fever booster vaccination. The receptors were sampled from a man between 18 and 29 years old who received the YFV17D yellow fever vaccine.

This clonotype was picked up many times. V and J are TRBV7-3 and TRBJ1-1; possible D gene TRBD1, 5 bases. The V and J ends lost 2 bases and 3 bases respectively, with 10 bases between them. The CDR3 extends over 14 amino acids. The V gene's germline CDR1 is SGHTA and CDR2 FQGTGA. CDR3 protein: CASSLGAQYTEAFF. Written as DNA, the CDR3 is TGTGCCAGCAGCTTAGGGGCCCAGTACACTGAAGCTTTCTTT.

This chain joins TRBV5-1 and TRBJ2-5, with a possible D match to TRBD1 (6 bases). The V and J ends lost 4 bases and 4 bases respectively, with 11 bases between them. CDR1 is SGHRS, CDR2 YFSETQ, per germline. This CDR3 has 13 residues. The CDR3 bases are TGCGCCAGCAGCCTCGGACAGACAGAGACCCAGTACTTC. Amino acids: CASSLGQTETQYF.

This clonotype was counted only a few times. The chain recombines TRBV20-1 with TRBJ2-4; tentative D call: TRBD2 (6 bases). The germline V gene encodes CDR1 DFQATT and CDR2 SNEGSKA (reference sequence). This CDR3 is built from 15 residues. V was pared by 0 bases and J by 2 bases, with 11 bases between. CDR3 protein: CSARDGGRSKNIQYF. CDR3 nucleotides: TGCAGTGCTAGAGATGGGGGGAGATCCAAAAACATTCAGTACTTC.

The chain recombines TRBV5-1 with TRBJ2-3; 9 nucleotides align to TRBD2. Germline V gives CDR1 SGHRS, CDR2 YFSETQ. Trimming cost V 0 bases and J 0 bases; bases outside gene matches: 11. The CDR3 consists of 19 residues. In DNA form, the CDR3 reads TGCGCCAGCAGCTTGGAAGGTAGCGGGGGAACCTCTAGCACAGATACGCAGTATTTT. The encoded protein is CASSLEGSGGTSSTDTQYF.

The chain has TRBV25-1 and TRBJ2-7, with D perhaps matching TRBD1 or TRBD2 (5 bases each). Germline V gene lookup returns CDR1 MGHDK and CDR2 SYGVNS. The CDR3 length is 13 residues. Trimming left V 6 bases short and J 6 bases short, with 15 bases between. CDR3 in amino acids: CASRMSSGSEQYF. CDR3 in DNA: TGTGCCAGCAGAATGAGCTCAGGGAGCGAGCAGTACTTC.

At least ten counts were recorded for this clonotype. The CDR3 loop reads CASIGPYTGELFF. DNA of the CDR3: TGTGCCAGTATCGGGCCCTACACCGGGGAGCTGTTTTTT. The rearrangement joins TRBV6-6 to TRBJ2-2, with unresolved D. This CDR3 has 13 amino acids. V shed 9 bases and J shed 3 bases, with 11 bases lying between them. Germline CDR1 is MNHNY and CDR2 is SVGAGI (reference sequence).

This clonotype has more than one count but fewer than ten. This chain uses TRBV6-5 with TRBJ2-5; TRBD2 matches 8 bases. The CDR3 contains 17 residues. The germline V gene encodes CDR1 MNHEY and CDR2 SVGAGI. J was trimmed by 4 bases and V by 0 bases; bases with no gene match: 10. The CDR3 bases are TGTGCCAGCAGTTACTCGAGCGGAGCGGGAGAGCGAGAGACCCAGTACTTC. Translated, it gives CASSYSSGAGERETQYF.

The chain carries TRBV29-1 and TRBJ1-5; 10 bases align to TRBD1. The CDR3 runs to 12 residues. V gave up 5 bases and J gave up 8 bases; unmatched junction bases: 3. The V gene's germline CDR1 is SQVTM and CDR2 ANQGSEA. CDR3 region: CSVRQGAEPQHF. CDR3 DNA: TGCAGCGTTAGACAGGGGGCAGAGCCCCAGCATTTT.

The chain uses TRBV6-5 and TRBJ2-7; D gene unclear. Trimming took 6 bases from V and 3 from J, leaving 12 bases between them. This CDR3 comprises 13 residues. CDR1 and CDR2 from the germline V gene are MNHEY and SVGAGI. The CDR3 DNA follows: TGTGCCAGCAGCTATAGCTACCGCTACGAGCAGTACTTC. It is translated as CASSYSYRYEQYF.

This clonotype was seen ten or more times. The chain couples TRBV9 to TRBJ2-1; possibly TRBD2 for D (5 bases). The CDR3 totals 17 residues. Trimming shortened V by 0 bases and J by 0 bases, and 13 bases separated the two germline ends. Per germline, CDR1 SGDLS and CDR2 YYNGEE. CDR3 region: CASSVAGNRASYNEQFF. The DNA of the CDR3 is TGTGCCAGCAGCGTAGCCGGGAACCGGGCCTCCTACAATGAGCAGTTCTTC.

The CDR3 bases are TGTGCCAGCAGCCTAATGGTGAACACTGAAGCTTTCTTT. It codes for CASSLMVNTEAFF. The genes are TRBV7-6 and TRBJ1-1; D remains unclear. Trimming left V 5 bases short and J 0 bases short, with 7 bases between. Germline assignment: CDR1 SGHVS and CDR2 FNYEAQ. This CDR3 spans 13 amino acids.

This clonotype came up a few times. The J gene is TRBJ2-3, the V gene TRBV20-1; 7 nucleotides match TRBD2. Germline V gene sequence: CDR1 DFQATT, CDR2 SNEGSKA (reference sequence). Losses at the gene ends were 5 bases for V and 3 bases for J; bases not matched to a gene: 8. CDR3 size: 14 residues. CDR3 bases: TGCAGTGCTTGGAGCGGGGACGGGACAGATACGCAGTATTTT. Protein: CSAWSGDGTDTQYF.

This CDR3 reads CASSIPFGGPDTQYF. CDR3 bases: TGTGCCAGTAGTATCCCCTTTGGGGGCCCAGATACGCAGTATTTT. The rearrangement links TRBV19 to TRBJ2-3, with D maybe TRBD1 (6 bases). The V end was cut by 3 bases, the J end by 4 bases, with 14 bases between. Germline lookup yields CDR1 LNHDA and CDR2 SQIVND (reference sequence). This CDR3 has 15 amino acids. Together with reference TRBV19 and TRBJ2-3, the CDR3 gives the full variable domain: DGGITQSPKYLFRKEGQNVTLSCEQNLNHDAMYWYRQDPGQGLRLIYYSQIVNDFQKGDIAEGYSVSREKKESFPLTVTSAQKNPTAFYLCASSIPFGGPDTQYFGPGTRLTVL.

V gene TRBV6-5 combines with J gene TRBJ1-2; tentatively, D is TRBD1 (5 bases). Looked up from germline, CDR1 is MNHEY and CDR2 is SVGAGI. Trimming took off 0 bases at V and 4 bases at J, with 18 bases between the two ends. The CDR3 covers 17 residues. CDR3 in amino acids: CASSYSIGTGELYGYTF. CDR3 DNA sequence: TGTGCCAGCAGTTACTCGATAGGAACAGGCGAACTCTATGGCTACACCTTC.

The chain combines TRBV5-1 with TRBJ1-6; 8 bases align to TRBD1. The germline V gene encodes CDR1 SGHRS and CDR2 YFSETQ. The trim removed 0 bases at V and 10 bases at J, leaving 6 bases unmatched. The CDR3 length is 15 residues. DNA for the CDR3: TGCGCCAGCAGCTTGGAAGGGACAGGTTACTCACCCCTCCACTTT. As protein: CASSLEGTGYSPLHF.

This clonotype was picked up many times. The J gene is TRBJ1-1, the V gene TRBV5-1; D possibly corresponds to TRBD1 (6 bases). Germline CDR1 reads SGHRS; CDR2 reads YFSETQ. The CDR3 sequence is 15 residues long. Trimming removed 4 bases from V and 0 bases from J, with 13 bases in between. The CDR3 here is CASSLRGGMNTEAFF. DNA for the CDR3: TGCGCCAGCAGCCTACGTGGGGGCATGAACACTGAAGCTTTCTTT.